This TCR beta chain was sequenced in a study of cytomegalovirus exposure and HLA in healthy donors. Study-level points and caveats: It was approximately 150 TCR beta chains that were listed as cytomegalovirus-associated. Whilst most TCR sequences proved rare, a subset of public TCRs occurred across many donors.

Repertoires were generated with immunoSEQ multiplex PCR, while TCRdb's copy carries only in-frame clones and drops some. The data show tens of thousands of clones, roughly 94% seen once. The germline gives CDR1 SGHRS, CDR2 YFSETQ. The ends lost 4 bases at V and 7 bases at J; junction bases unmatched: 13. The CDR3 totals 16 residues. To note about this clone: The antigen remains undetermined.

Separate from the approximately 700-subject first cohort was the approximately 120-subject validation cohort, to which the donors belonged. J is TRBJ1-2 and V is TRBV5-1; 10 bases align to TRBD1. Source material: PBMCs. This receptor was taken from a man between 18 and 35 years old in good health and CMV-seronegative. The CDR3 sequence: CASSTTTGQGFLGYTF. The CDR3 nucleotides are TGCGCCAGCAGCACGACGACGGGACAGGGGTTCCTTGGCTACACCTTC.